This T cell receptor beta chain was found in a study of regulatory T cells in long-lasting Graves disease. To make TCR beta libraries, researchers used iRepertoire HTBI primers and Arm-PCR of CDR3 regions. TCRdb redid the calling of the multiplex PCR reads with MiXCR, one entry per CDR3 protein. The sample has 360,000 or so distinct CDR3 sequences, approximately 12% seen once; the top ten hold 15% to 20%. The CDR3 runs 14 residues. In germline, CDR1 is LGHDT, CDR2 YNNKEL (reference sequence). Trimming removed 0 bases at V and 2 bases at J, with 8 bases between. There are many counts of this clonotype. Time point of the sample: newly diagnosed GD, antithyroid drugs for less than 3 months. PBMCs provided the RNA from which the TCR library was made. This sample was shared with a second study, whose subject was T cells in Graves' hyperthyroidism and ophthalmopathy.

This sequence was found in a woman in her late teens or twenties with Graves disease. Sequencing used peripheral blood mononuclear cells (PBMCs), obtained at new diagnosis, from a patient treated with antithyroid drugs. The chain combines TRBV3-1 with TRBJ2-7, with D tentatively TRBD1 (6 bases). The chain's CDR3 is CASSQEGAPYEQYF. The CDR3 DNA follows: TGTGCCAGCAGCCAAGAGGGGGCCCCCTACGAGCAGTACTTC.